This TCR beta chain was recovered during a study of control samples from healthy donors and cancer patients (dated by TCRdb to the early 2020s). Library preparation employed the immunoSEQ multiplex PCR assay. TCRdb re-hosts the immuneACCESS table, in-frame sequences only. Its copies lack some clones; in the studies checked, an unresolved V gene accounts for under half of them, and the cause for the rest is not known. For this sample there are over 10,000 clones; approximately 77% appear just once. Clones ranked in the top ten supply around 8.2% of the sample. About this clone: Its antigen remains unidentified. Base qualities are not provided; no much larger clone lies one nucleotide away.

The germline ends are 11 bases apart after V is trimmed by 5 bases and J by 6 bases. Including the terminal cysteine and phenylalanine, the CDR3 comprises 12 residues. The retained sequence is limited to the CDR3, 36 bases, with the frame set at the first base. Looking up the germline V gene yields CDR1 SGHTA and CDR2 FQGNSA. The sample consisted of formalin-fixed, paraffin-embedded tissue. Recombination linked TRBV7-2 to TRBJ2-7, with the D call tentatively TRBD1 or TRBD2, each fitting 5 bases. The sequence derives from a male donor with melanoma. The DNA is as follows: TGTGCCAGCAGCCGTGACGGGGCCGAGCAGTACTTC. Translated, this gives CASSRDGAEQYF.